This T cell receptor (beta chain) emerged from a study of blood T cell repertoires in COVID-19. Overall study: COVID-19 samples, acute and convalescent, were from the United States, Italy and Spain. PBMCs, B-cell-depleted T cells, or T cells provided the cDNA or gDNA that made up the material.

Assignment of participants to cohorts was predicated upon participant-reported clinical history. The CDR3 runs 14 residues. J was trimmed by 7 bases and V by 4 bases; bases with no gene match: 8. Germline CDR1 SGHDT, CDR2 YYEEEE. Per the authors' pipeline: Estimates of nucleated cell counts were drawn from the amplification of reference gene primers. This table comes from immunoSEQ multiplex PCR, and its TCRdb copy is limited to in-frame clones, with some not included. V, J and clone size derive from that table, while D and trimming were established from the DNA sequence. The data hold 270,000 or so clones, with approximately 90% observed a single time.

This clonotype was sampled from a woman in her thirties or forties with acute COVID-19. Material for sequencing was PBMCs or T cells enriched from blood (not recorded which). The rearrangement uses TRBV5-6 and TRBJ2-1; 7 positions agree with TRBD2. This chain's CDR3 is CASSDGPGGNEQFF. The CDR3 DNA sequence: TGTGCCAGCAGCGATGGTCCCGGGGGGAATGAGCAGTTCTTC.